This entry lists 30 T cell receptor beta chains sequenced from one sample in a study of cytomegalovirus exposure and HLA in healthy donors. PCR primers comprised 60 Vbeta and 13 Jbeta primers. Some clones are missing from TCRdb's copy, which holds only in-frame ones; the method was immunoSEQ multiplex PCR. The sample yields some 120,000 clones, roughly 80% seen once. Input material: PBMCs. These receptors originate from a man aged 50-60 years in good health and CMV-seronegative.

The chain joins TRBV7-9 to TRBJ2-7; the match to TRBD1 covers 12 bases. CDR1 and CDR2 from the germline V gene are SEHNR and FQNEAQ (reference sequence). V lost 5 bases, J lost 12 bases, and 11 bases stayed unmatched. The CDR3 loop spans 14 amino acids. The CDR3 protein is CASSRDRGQEQPYF. The DNA for the CDR3 is TGTGCCAGCAGCCGGGACAGGGGGCAAGAGCAGCCGTACTTC.

The rearrangement links TRBV7-2 to TRBJ2-7, with D perhaps TRBD1 (5 bases). V gave up 5 bases and J gave up 6 bases, with 14 bases separating them. Per germline, CDR1 SGHTA and CDR2 FQGNSA. The CDR3 runs 13 residues. This CDR3 reads CASSQGVLSEQYF. The CDR3 nucleotides read TGTGCCAGCAGCCAAGGGGTTTTGAGCGAGCAGTACTTC.

The rearrangement uses TRBV18 and TRBJ2-5; weak D call: TRBD2 (5 bases). The V gene's germline CDR1 is KGHSH and CDR2 LQKENI. Trimming stripped 2 bases from V and 2 bases from J, with 9 bases between. CDR3 length equals 14 residues. CDR3 residues: CASSPEAAQETQYF. CDR3 nucleotides: TGTGCCAGCTCACCAGAAGCGGCTCAAGAGACCCAGTACTTC. The full variable domain, its missing parts supplied by reference TRBV18 and TRBJ2-5, is NAGVMQNPRHLVRRRGQEARLRCSPMKGHSHVYWYRQLPEEGLKFMVYLQKENIIDESGMPKERFSAEFPKEGPSILRIQQVVRGDSAAYFCASSPEAAQETQYFGPGTRLLVL.

The V gene is TRBV30, the J gene TRBJ1-3, with TRBD1 as a possible D gene (6 bases). Trimming shortened V by 5 bases and J by 8 bases, and 19 bases separated the two germline ends. Germline-derived CDR1 and CDR2 are GTSNPN and SVGIG (reference sequence). The CDR3 contains 14 residues. CDR3 nucleotide sequence: TGTGCCTGGTATGGAGGACAGCAGTGGCACACCATATATTTT. It codes for CAWYGGQQWHTIYF.

The chain joins TRBV15 to TRBJ2-7, with 7 nucleotides matching TRBD2. CDR3 size: 15 residues. V lost 0 bases to trimming and J lost 12 bases; unmatched junction nucleotides: 14. Germline CDR1 LNHNV, CDR2 YYDKDF (reference sequence). The DNA for the CDR3 is TGTGCCACCAGCAGAGAGGGGGGGGGTTCCTGTCCGAGGTACTTC. Protein: CATSREGGGSCPRYF.

In this sample, this clone turned up a few times. This chain links TRBV4-3 with TRBJ1-2; D is unclear. Between the trimmed V and J ends, which lost 0 bases and 11 bases, there was a span of 10 bases. The germline V gene encodes CDR1 LGHNA and CDR2 YSLEER. The CDR3 is 12 amino acids. The CDR3 loop is CASSQDWRKYTF. Here the CDR3 DNA reads TGCGCCAGCAGCCAAGATTGGAGGAAGTACACCTTC.

The chain recombines TRBV7-2 with TRBJ1-2, with a weak D call TRBD1 (5 bases). Per germline, CDR1 SGHTA and CDR2 FQGNSA. V was shortened by 5 bases and J by 2 bases, with 9 bases between the two germline ends. This CDR3 is built from 13 residues. The CDR3 sequence is CASSRGTNYGYTF. The CDR3 region has the DNA TGTGCCAGCAGCCGGGGGACCAACTATGGCTACACCTTC.

The rearrangement uses TRBV30 and TRBJ2-7; 10 bases map to TRBD1. The trim removed 3 bases at V and 6 bases at J, leaving 8 bases unmatched. Germline-derived CDR1 and CDR2 are GTSNPN and SVGIG (reference sequence). The CDR3 is 14 amino acids. This CDR3 reads CAWSRDRGSLEQYF. The CDR3 nucleotides are TGTGCCTGGAGCCGGGACAGGGGAAGTCTCGAGCAGTACTTC.

This chain joins TRBV7-9 and TRBJ1-3; D gene ambiguous. The CDR3 sequence is 15 residues long. With 1 base removed from V and 1 base from J, the gap between germline ends came to 8 bases. Germline V gene data show CDR1 as SEHNR and CDR2 as FQNEAQ (reference sequence). The CDR3 nucleotides are TGTGCCAGCAGCTTAGGGCCCAGATCTGGAAACACCATATATTTT. Translating it yields CASSLGPRSGNTIYF.

The chain couples TRBV11-2 to TRBJ2-1; weak D call: TRBD2 (6 bases). The V and J ends lost 4 bases and 7 bases respectively, with 17 bases between them. This CDR3 is 15 amino acids long. Germline CDR1 SGHAT, CDR2 FQNNGV. The DNA of the CDR3 is TGTGCCAGCAGCTGGGGGACTTTTCTGGGGAATGAGCAGTTCTTC. Amino acids: CASSWGTFLGNEQFF.

Only a few counts were recorded for this clone. The V call is TRBV7-9, the J call TRBJ2-7; 7 bases are shared with TRBD2. The CDR3 loop spans 13 amino acids. From germline, CDR1 is SEHNR and CDR2 FQNEAQ (reference sequence). J gave up 1 base and V 6 bases, and 3 bases lay outside the gene matches. In nucleotides, the CDR3 is TGTGCCAGCAGACCCGGGGGGTCCTACGAGCAGTACTTC. The encoded protein is CASRPGGSYEQYF.

The V call is TRBV6-6, the J call TRBJ1-1; D remains ambiguous. CDR1 MNHNY and CDR2 SVGAGI come from the germline V gene (reference sequence). CDR3 size: 14 residues. V gave up 1 base and J gave up 2 bases, with 8 bases separating them. Here the CDR3 DNA reads TGTGCCAGCAGTTACTTTTCAGAAAACACTGAAGCTTTCTTT. It is translated as CASSYFSENTEAFF.

This chain uses TRBV28 with TRBJ1-1; no definite D call. The CDR3 has 10 amino acids. Trimming took 10 bases from V and 0 from J, leaving 3 bases between them. The germline V gene encodes CDR1 MDHEN and CDR2 SYDVKM. The CDR3 coding sequence is TGTGCCACGTTGAACACTGAAGCTTTCTTT. Residues: CATLNTEAFF.

The rearrangement uses TRBV4-3 and TRBJ2-7, with D possibly TRBD1 on 6 matching bases. This CDR3 comprises 14 residues. Germline V gene data show CDR1 as LGHNA and CDR2 as YSLEER. Trimming took 1 base from V and 6 from J, leaving 13 bases between them. The chain's CDR3 is CASSQATGLGEQYF. The CDR3 DNA sequence: TGCGCCAGCAGCCAAGCTACAGGGCTGGGCGAGCAGTACTTC.

The chain uses TRBV25-1 and TRBJ1-6; weak D call: TRBD1 (5 bases). The V end lost 7 bases, the J end lost 10 bases, and 11 bases lay between the germline ends. This CDR3 contains 12 residues. Per the germline V gene, CDR1 is MGHDK and CDR2 is SYGVNS. This CDR3 is CASNQGRSPLHF. DNA for the CDR3: TGTGCCAGCAACCAGGGTAGGTCACCCCTCCACTTT.

The gene calls are TRBV28 and TRBJ2-5, with a possible D match to TRBD2 (6 bases). The ends were cut back, 7 bases at V and 4 bases at J, with 19 bases in the middle. CDR3 length: 15 amino acids. Per the germline V gene, CDR1 is MDHEN and CDR2 is SYDVKM. CDR3 DNA sequence: TGTGCCAGCAACCGGCTGCGGGGCAGGATAGAGACCCAGTACTTC. It translates to CASNRLRGRIETQYF.

This chain joins TRBV7-2 and TRBJ2-5; the match to TRBD1 covers 11 bases. This CDR3 is 16 amino acids long. The germline CDR1 and CDR2 sequences are SGHTA and FQGNSA. V lost 7 bases to trimming and J lost 11 bases; unmatched junction nucleotides: 18. This chain's CDR3 is CASKKAAGQGAWEQYF. In DNA form, the CDR3 reads TGTGCCAGCAAGAAGGCTGCAGGACAGGGGGCATGGGAGCAGTACTTC.

V gene TRBV7-3 combines with J gene TRBJ2-2; TRBD2 matches 7 bases. Per the germline V gene, CDR1 is SGHTA and CDR2 is FQGTGA. CDR3 length: 17 amino acids. J lost 0 bases, V lost 5 bases, and 9 bases had no gene match. CDR3: CASSQSSTSANTGELFF. As DNA, the CDR3 is TGTGCCAGCAGCCAATCATCCACTAGCGCGAACACCGGGGAGCTGTTTTTT.

This clone has only a few counts. J is TRBJ2-1 and V is TRBV4-2, with TRBD2 identical over 14 bases. Germline V gene sequence: CDR1 LGHNA, CDR2 YNFKEQ. This CDR3 has 16 residues. After removal of 3 bases from V and 4 bases from J, the junction contained 2 bases not matched to a gene. CDR3 in amino acids: CASSQGLAGVYNEQFF. In DNA form, the CDR3 reads TGTGCCAGCAGCCAGGGACTAGCGGGAGTGTACAATGAGCAGTTCTTC.

V and J are TRBV28 and TRBJ1-1; 7 nucleotides align to TRBD1. Germline V gene lookup returns CDR1 MDHEN and CDR2 SYDVKM. CDR3 length equals 16 residues. Trimming at V came to 3 bases and at J to 0 bases, leaving 7 bases not matched to a gene. This CDR3 is CASSLGPGQLNTEAFF. The CDR3 DNA sequence: TGTGCCAGCAGTTTGGGACCGGGACAGTTGAACACTGAAGCTTTCTTT. Drawing the rest from reference TRBV28 and TRBJ1-1, the complete variable domain is DVKVTQSSRYLVKRTGEKVFLECVQDMDHENMFWYRQDPGLGLRLIYFSYDVKMKEKGDIPEGYSVSREKKERFSLILESASTNQTSMYLCASSLGPGQLNTEAFFGQGTRLTVV.

The genes are TRBV7-9 and TRBJ2-1; D is undetermined. This CDR3 has 11 residues. V was shortened by 5 bases and J by 9 bases, with 8 bases between the two germline ends. Per the germline V gene, CDR1 is SEHNR and CDR2 is FQNEAQ (reference sequence). This CDR3 is CASSLQPEQFF. The CDR3 coding sequence is TGTGCCAGCAGCCTACAGCCTGAGCAGTTCTTC.

The chain links TRBV7-2 to TRBJ2-2; D unresolved. V was shortened by 0 bases and J by 6 bases, with 8 bases between the two germline ends. CDR3 length: 14 residues. Germline values: CDR1 SGHTA, CDR2 FQGNSA. DNA for the CDR3: TGTGCCAGCAGCTTAGCAAGCGAAGCCGGGGAGCTGTTTTTT. The encoded protein is CASSLASEAGELFF.

This clone occurred a few times. The chain is built from TRBV7-2 and TRBJ2-1; 16 nucleotides match TRBD2. CDR1 and CDR2 (germline): SGHTA, FQGNSA. This CDR3 contains 17 residues. J lost 7 bases, V lost 3 bases, and 6 bases had no gene match. CDR3 coding DNA: TGTGCCAGCAGCTTGCAGGGGACTAGCGGGGGGGCGAATGAGCAGTTCTTC. Translation: CASSLQGTSGGANEQFF.

The chain carries TRBV29-1 and TRBJ2-3; D might be TRBD1 (6 bases). V dropped 5 bases and J dropped 3 bases, with 18 bases sitting between them. The CDR3 runs 15 residues. Germline values: CDR1 SQVTM, CDR2 ANQGSEA. CDR3 bases: TGCAGCGTTCCGACGACAGGCTCTTCTACAGATACGCAGTATTTT. It translates to CSVPTTGSSTDTQYF.

The gene calls are TRBV5-1 and TRBJ1-6; TRBD1 matches at 7 bases. The germline V gene encodes CDR1 SGHRS and CDR2 YFSETQ. The CDR3 has 15 amino acids. Trimming cost V 4 bases and J 7 bases; bases outside gene matches: 8. CDR3 sequence reads: CASSVQGPLNSPLHF. For the CDR3, the DNA is TGCGCCAGCAGCGTACAGGGGCCCCTAAATTCACCCCTCCACTTT.

The chain links TRBV7-9 to TRBJ2-7; TRBD2 aligns across 7 bases. Trimming at V came to 1 base and at J to 1 base, leaving 1 base not matched to a gene. The CDR3 has 14 amino acids. CDR1 is SEHNR, CDR2 FQNEAQ, per germline (reference sequence). This CDR3 reads CASSLGGGSYEQYF. The CDR3 DNA is TGTGCCAGCAGCTTAGGGGGGGGGTCCTACGAGCAGTACTTC.

This clone was counted once. The V call is TRBV7-2, the J call TRBJ1-2; TRBD1 might be the D (5 bases). V was cut by 3 bases and J by 4 bases, with 12 bases left in between. The CDR3 has 14 amino acids. Germline V gene data show CDR1 as SGHTA and CDR2 as FQGNSA. CDR3 in amino acids: CASSLDTFSYGYTF. As DNA, the CDR3 is TGTGCCAGCAGCTTGGACACCTTCAGCTATGGCTACACCTTC.

The chain links TRBV6-5 to TRBJ2-7; weak D call: TRBD2 (5 bases). V was trimmed by 6 bases and J by 3 bases, leaving 9 bases between them. CDR1 and CDR2 (germline): MNHEY, SVGAGI. The CDR3 is 12 residues long. CDR3 nucleotide sequence: TGTGCCAGCAGCCTACTAGTCTACGAGCAGTACTTC. Translating gives CASSLLVYEQYF.

The chain employs TRBV25-1 and TRBJ2-7; D possibly corresponds to TRBD1 (5 bases). V was clipped by 3 bases and J by 5 bases, with 17 bases between them. The germline CDR1 and CDR2 sequences are MGHDK and SYGVNS. The CDR3 runs to 15 residues. The CDR3 DNA reads as TGTGCCAGCAGTGATATAGGGGCCCGACCCAACGAGCAGTACTTC. Residues: CASSDIGARPNEQYF.

The rearrangement links TRBV19 to TRBJ2-5; 7 bases agree with TRBD2. CDR3 length: 14 residues. The ends lost 3 bases at V and 2 bases at J; junction bases unmatched: 3. Germline lookup yields CDR1 LNHDA and CDR2 SQIVND (reference sequence). In DNA, the CDR3 is TGTGCCAGTAGTATTTCGGGGGGTCAAGAGACCCAGTACTTC. Translation: CASSISGGQETQYF.